Sequencing of this T cell receptor (beta chain) was carried out in a study of T cells in Graves' hyperthyroidism and ophthalmopathy. Patients aged 18 to 65 had newly diagnosed hyperthyroidism of under 2 months' duration. In its sample, this clonotype was seen many times. Amplified regions were TCR beta CDR3 sequences from RNA transcripts. Initially, a first-round RT-PCR of the TCR CDR3 employed the HTBI primer set. MiXCR, applied by TCRdb to the multiplex PCR reads, yields one record per CDR3 protein. Of about 380,000 distinct CDR3 sequences in the sample, 13% were seen once. Germline CDR1 is SGHRS and CDR2 is YFSETQ. Deletions cut 7 bases from V and 0 bases from J, with 15 bases between. There are 15 residues in the CDR3.

The origin of this receptor is a young man with Graves' hyperthyroidism that later progressed to Graves' ophthalmopathy. The V and J genes are TRBV5-1 and TRBJ2-3; D might be TRBD1 (6 bases). The sample comprised blood. The CDR3 loop reads CASCPTTGSTDTQYF. For the CDR3, the DNA is TGCGCCAGCTGCCCCACGACAGGTAGCACAGATACGCAGTATTTT.